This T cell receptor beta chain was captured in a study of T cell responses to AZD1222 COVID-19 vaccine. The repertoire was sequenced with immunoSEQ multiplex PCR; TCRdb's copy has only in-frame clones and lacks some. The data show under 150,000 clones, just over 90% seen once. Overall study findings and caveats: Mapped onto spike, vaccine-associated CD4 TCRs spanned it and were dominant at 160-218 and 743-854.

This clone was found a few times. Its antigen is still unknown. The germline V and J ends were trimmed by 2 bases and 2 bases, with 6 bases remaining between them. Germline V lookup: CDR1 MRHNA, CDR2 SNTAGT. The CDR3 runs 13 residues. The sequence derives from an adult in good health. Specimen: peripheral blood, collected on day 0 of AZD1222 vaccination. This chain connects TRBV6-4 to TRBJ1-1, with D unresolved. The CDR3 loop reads CASSDTGNTEAFF. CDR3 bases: TGTGCCAGCAGTGACACGGGAAACACTGAAGCTTTCTTT.